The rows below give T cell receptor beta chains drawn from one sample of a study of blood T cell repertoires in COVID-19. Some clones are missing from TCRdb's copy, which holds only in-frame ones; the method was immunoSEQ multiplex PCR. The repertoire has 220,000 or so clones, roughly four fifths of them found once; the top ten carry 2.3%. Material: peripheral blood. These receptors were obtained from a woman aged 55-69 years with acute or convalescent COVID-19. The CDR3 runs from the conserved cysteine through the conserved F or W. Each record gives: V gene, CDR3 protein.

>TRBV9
CASGPAGTNEKLFF
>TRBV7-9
CASRGLEGRYYGYTF
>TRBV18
CASSPVTVLNEKLFF
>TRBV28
CASSRGTGDFRPLHF
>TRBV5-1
CASSLGDGAFGQYF
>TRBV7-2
CASSLHPGKADTQYF
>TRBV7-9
CASSRSSGPHNEQFF
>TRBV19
CASSTVGAKNIQYF
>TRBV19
CASSPTLTGGNEKLFF
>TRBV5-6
CASSLAQGDNSPLHF
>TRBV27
CASSLSQAYYGYTF
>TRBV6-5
CASTSTGGNDSPLHF
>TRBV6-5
CASSRRLDTDEQYF
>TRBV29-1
CSVQREAAEQFF
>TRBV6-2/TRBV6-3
CASSLLAGGYTGELFF
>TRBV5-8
CASSLGGGFVYTEAFF
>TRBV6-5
CASRHYYKGRNEQFF
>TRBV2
CASSGQGTYYGYTF
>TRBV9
CASSVRLADNTGELFF
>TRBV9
CASSPEAGRVNTEAFF
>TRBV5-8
CASSLVDRGSNSPLHF
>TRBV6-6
CASSRNSPGEGLSPLHF
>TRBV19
CASSIGGQNEQYF
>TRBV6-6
CASTPSTGALNQPQHF
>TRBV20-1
CSASLADTQYF
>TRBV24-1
CATRAGRGYDQPQHF
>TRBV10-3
CAISETTTALDLEQFF
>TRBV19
CASSVGLAANYEQYF
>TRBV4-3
CASSLDPQGYNEQFF
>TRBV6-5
CASSYEVGQTEAFF
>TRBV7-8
CASSPLAGQNNEQFF
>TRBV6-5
CASSPTGGLVYGYTF
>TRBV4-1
CASSQAKLAGGDYNEQFF
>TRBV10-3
CASTARFNEKLFF
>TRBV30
CAYSAGSSYNEQFF
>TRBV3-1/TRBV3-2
CASSQLSRQRFLYGYTF
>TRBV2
CASSEEGQPNTEAFF
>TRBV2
CASRKGGPTDTQYF
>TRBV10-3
CAISESTGRGAPLHF
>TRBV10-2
CASSETGVYGYTF
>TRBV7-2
CASSRLLGEQFF
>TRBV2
CASRRTGETLAKNIQYF